This T cell receptor (beta chain) derives from a study of T-cell reconstitution after alpha-beta-depleted transplantation in children. Molecular barcoding with unique molecular identifiers was used for the TCRbeta library. TCRdb recomputed calls from the PCR reads with MiXCR, one row per CDR3 protein. The sample lists around 140,000 distinct CDR3 sequences, about 9% seen once, with 15% to 20% in the top ten. This clonotype appeared a few times. What it binds is unknown. The study, taken as a whole, reports: The high TCRbeta diversity at day 60 in some patients came from surviving recipient T cells and thymic progenitors. T-cell counts and diversity were attributed mostly to newly produced T cells one year after transplant. Several hundred rapidly expanded clones from non-depleted graft cells reportedly supplied alpha-beta T cells about two months post-transplant.

Trimming stripped 5 bases from V and 9 bases from J, with 11 bases between. The CDR3 length is 11 residues. The clonotype originates from a female patient under 10 years old who had a stem cell transplant for congenital amegakaryocytic thrombocytopenia, so the T cells may come from the graft donor. J is TRBJ2-7 and V is TRBV12-3 or TRBV12-4; D is ambiguous. The sample here was PBMCs, mostly from graft donor cells, taken 180 days after TCRalphabeta/CD19-depleted stem cell transplant. CDR3: CASSPGVGQYF. The DNA for the CDR3 is TGTGCCAGCAGTCCGGGCGTTGGGCAGTACTTC.